This is a list of T cell receptor beta chains from one sample in a study of T-cell memory formation after mild COVID-19. Each CDR3 protein gets one entry after TCRdb re-called the 5' RACE reads with MiXCR. The sample holds roughly 89,000 distinct CDR3 sequences, 10% to 15% seen once. Sequencing input: PBMCs or a T cell subset sorted from them (not recorded which). The receptors here all came from an adult woman who had mild COVID-19 (a few samples of this study predate the infection). Cell type and time point are not known. Each CDR3 is given with its conserved first and last residue. The D gene is left open where the match is weak. The size of a clone is reported for some rows only, either as once, few or many, or as a class for expanded clones.

abundance: few; d_gene: TRBD2; j_gene: TRBJ2-3; v_gene: TRBV27; CDR3nt: TGTGCCAGCAGCTCAGCGGGGCCCGGAGATACGCAGTATTTT; CDR3aa: CASSSAGPGDTQYF
abundance: few; d_gene: -; j_gene: TRBJ2-1; v_gene: TRBV2; CDR3nt: TGTGCCAGCAGTGAGGTGGAGGGGGCTTTCCCCAGCAATGAGCAGTTCTTC; CDR3aa: CASSEVEGAFPSNEQFF
abundance: -; d_gene: -; j_gene: TRBJ2-2; v_gene: TRBV12-3/TRBV12-4; CDR3nt: TGTGCCAGCAGTTTAGGAGGGGGGTTCGGGGAGCTGTTTTTT; CDR3aa: CASSLGGGFGELFF
abundance: -; d_gene: -; j_gene: TRBJ2-5; v_gene: TRBV7-9; CDR3nt: TGTGCCAGCAGCGTCCCGGCGGGACGGGAGACCCAGTACTTC; CDR3aa: CASSVPAGRETQYF
abundance: -; d_gene: -; j_gene: TRBJ1-2; v_gene: TRBV24-1; CDR3nt: TGTGCCACCAGTGATTTACTCTATGGCTACACCTTC; CDR3aa: CATSDLLYGYTF
abundance: -; d_gene: -; j_gene: TRBJ2-3; v_gene: TRBV19; CDR3nt: TGTGCCAGTAGCTATCGGGGGGATACGCAGTATTTT; CDR3aa: CASSYRGDTQYF
abundance: -; d_gene: -; j_gene: TRBJ1-2; v_gene: TRBV27; CDR3nt: TGTGCCAGCAGTTCCCCGACAAGGGAAACATATGGCTACACCTTC; CDR3aa: CASSSPTRETYGYTF
abundance: many; d_gene: -; j_gene: TRBJ2-1; v_gene: TRBV13; CDR3nt: TGTGCCAGCAGCCCCCGGATGTGGGGGAATGAGCAGTTCTTC; CDR3aa: CASSPRMWGNEQFF
abundance: -; d_gene: -; j_gene: TRBJ2-7; v_gene: TRBV2; CDR3nt: TGTGCCAGCGGGGAGACATCCTACGAGCAGTACTTC; CDR3aa: CASGETSYEQYF
abundance: -; d_gene: TRBD2; j_gene: TRBJ2-2; v_gene: TRBV6-5; CDR3nt: TGTGCCAGCAGTTACTACGAGCCTAGCGGGGATACGAACACCGGGGAGCTGTTTTTT; CDR3aa: CASSYYEPSGDTNTGELFF
abundance: few; d_gene: -; j_gene: TRBJ2-7; v_gene: TRBV20-1; CDR3nt: TGCAGTGCTAGAGATCCGACTGCAGTCTACGAGCAGTACTTC; CDR3aa: CSARDPTAVYEQYF
abundance: -; d_gene: TRBD2; j_gene: TRBJ2-7; v_gene: TRBV29-1; CDR3nt: TGCAGCGTTGTTCCGGGCAGGGAGGGTATCGAGCAGTACTTC; CDR3aa: CSVVPGREGIEQYF
abundance: many; d_gene: -; j_gene: TRBJ2-3; v_gene: TRBV7-8; CDR3nt: TGTGCCAGCAGCTTGTCCCGGGGGACAGATACGCAGTATTTT; CDR3aa: CASSLSRGTDTQYF
abundance: few; d_gene: -; j_gene: TRBJ2-7; v_gene: TRBV20-1; CDR3nt: TGCAGTGCTAGAGACCGCCCCGGGACCCCTGTGTGGCCTTGCTTC; CDR3aa: CSARDRPGTPVWPCF
abundance: few; d_gene: TRBD2; j_gene: TRBJ2-7; v_gene: TRBV6-5; CDR3nt: TGTGCCAGCAGTTACTCGATCGGTCTAGCGGGGGAGCAGTACTTC; CDR3aa: CASSYSIGLAGEQYF
abundance: -; d_gene: -; j_gene: TRBJ1-5; v_gene: TRBV15; CDR3nt: TGTGCCACCAGCATCGCCCCATATCAGCCCCAGCATTTT; CDR3aa: CATSIAPYQPQHF
abundance: few; d_gene: -; j_gene: TRBJ2-2; v_gene: TRBV7-2; CDR3nt: TGTGCCAGCAGCTTGCTGGAGGGGGAGCTGTTTTTT; CDR3aa: CASSLLEGELFF
abundance: -; d_gene: TRBD1; j_gene: TRBJ2-1; v_gene: TRBV24-1; CDR3nt: TGTGCCACCAGTGGACGGACAGGGGATATGAGCTCCTACAATGAGCAGTTCTTC; CDR3aa: CATSGRTGDMSSYNEQFF
abundance: few; d_gene: -; j_gene: TRBJ1-1; v_gene: TRBV20-1; CDR3nt: TGCAGTGGGAGGACAACTGGAGGAGACACTGAAGCTTTCTTT; CDR3aa: CSGRTTGGDTEAFF
abundance: -; d_gene: TRBD1; j_gene: TRBJ2-6; v_gene: TRBV5-1; CDR3nt: TGCGCCAGCAGCTTGCGACAGGGGGCGTTTGGGGCCAACGTCCTGACTTTC; CDR3aa: CASSLRQGAFGANVLTF
abundance: many; d_gene: -; j_gene: TRBJ2-3; v_gene: TRBV7-6; CDR3nt: TGTGCCAGCAGCCTTACCGGGACTAGCACAGATACGCAGTATTTT; CDR3aa: CASSLTGTSTDTQYF
abundance: -; d_gene: TRBD1; j_gene: TRBJ2-7; v_gene: TRBV7-9; CDR3nt: TGTGCCAGCAGCGAGACAGGGGGCTACGAGCAGTACTTC; CDR3aa: CASSETGGYEQYF
abundance: -; d_gene: TRBD1; j_gene: TRBJ2-1; v_gene: TRBV11-3; CDR3nt: TGTGCCAGCAGCCCACGGACAGGGTTGTACAATGAGCAGTTCTTC; CDR3aa: CASSPRTGLYNEQFF
abundance: -; d_gene: -; j_gene: TRBJ2-4; v_gene: TRBV5-1; CDR3nt: TGCGCCAGCAGCGGCGGGGTGGAAAACATTCAGTACTTC; CDR3aa: CASSGGVENIQYF
abundance: few; d_gene: -; j_gene: TRBJ1-1; v_gene: TRBV4-1; CDR3nt: TGCGCCAGCAGCCAAGAACCCCCGGGTAACACTGAAGCTTTCTTT; CDR3aa: CASSQEPPGNTEAFF
abundance: -; d_gene: -; j_gene: TRBJ2-1; v_gene: TRBV7-9; CDR3nt: TGTGCCAGCAGCTTAGAAGGGGGGATTTCGTACAATGAGCAGTTCTTC; CDR3aa: CASSLEGGISYNEQFF
abundance: -; d_gene: -; j_gene: TRBJ1-2; v_gene: TRBV4-2; CDR3nt: TGTGCCAGCAGCCAACGTAGAGGAGGGTACTATGGCTACACCTTC; CDR3aa: CASSQRRGGYYGYTF
abundance: few; d_gene: -; j_gene: TRBJ1-6; v_gene: TRBV14; CDR3nt: TGTGCCAGCAGCCCCGTCCTAAATTCACCCCTCCACTTT; CDR3aa: CASSPVLNSPLHF
abundance: many; d_gene: -; j_gene: TRBJ2-7; v_gene: TRBV5-1; CDR3nt: TGCGCCAGCAGCCGACTTGAAGGGCCGGGAGACGAGCAGTACTTC; CDR3aa: CASSRLEGPGDEQYF
abundance: -; d_gene: -; j_gene: TRBJ2-6; v_gene: TRBV12-3/TRBV12-4; CDR3nt: TGTGGCTTACAGGGTCCCGGGGCCAACGTCCTGACTTTC; CDR3aa: CGLQGPGANVLTF
abundance: few; d_gene: -; j_gene: TRBJ2-7; v_gene: TRBV29-1; CDR3nt: TGCAGCGCCACGGCCGATCTTTCCTACGAGCAGTACTTC; CDR3aa: CSATADLSYEQYF
abundance: few; d_gene: -; j_gene: TRBJ2-1; v_gene: TRBV27; CDR3nt: TGTGCCAGCGGCGGGGTCCCATACAATGAGCAGTTCTTC; CDR3aa: CASGGVPYNEQFF
abundance: -; d_gene: -; j_gene: TRBJ2-1; v_gene: TRBV12-3/TRBV12-4; CDR3nt: TGTGCCAGCAGCATACAAGGGGGTCCCAGCGGTTACAATGAGCAGTTCTTC; CDR3aa: CASSIQGGPSGYNEQFF
abundance: few; d_gene: -; j_gene: TRBJ2-7; v_gene: TRBV6-1; CDR3nt: TGTGCCAGCAGTGGCAGGATTTCCTACGAGCAGTACTTC; CDR3aa: CASSGRISYEQYF
abundance: -; d_gene: -; j_gene: TRBJ2-1; v_gene: TRBV7-6; CDR3nt: TGTGCCAGCAGCTCGCAGGAGGGCACGCTCGGCAATGAGCAGTTCTTC; CDR3aa: CASSSQEGTLGNEQFF
abundance: many; d_gene: -; j_gene: TRBJ2-7; v_gene: TRBV7-9; CDR3nt: TGTGCCAGCAGCTTAGTCCTCTACGAGCAGTACTTC; CDR3aa: CASSLVLYEQYF
abundance: many; d_gene: -; j_gene: TRBJ2-2; v_gene: TRBV7-9; CDR3nt: TGTGCCAGCAGCTTTTCAGAGAACACCGGGGAGCTGTTTTTT; CDR3aa: CASSFSENTGELFF